The clone carrying this TCR beta chain was observed at least ten times. The sample is drawn from a study of T cells in Graves' hyperthyroidism and ophthalmopathy. CDR1 is KGHDR and CDR2 is SFDVKD in the germline V gene. V was clipped by 4 bases and J by 5 bases; unmatched bases: 3. This CDR3 is 15 amino acids long. RNA transcripts were the template for amplifying TCR beta CDR3 regions. In the first-round RT-PCR of the TCR CDR3, the HTBI primer set was used. TCRdb fed the multiplex PCR reads into MiXCR, producing one record per CDR3 protein. This table has approximately 870,000 distinct CDR3 sequences, 38% appearing once.

This TCR came from a man between 18 and 35 years old with Graves' hyperthyroidism. The chain has TRBV24-1 and TRBJ2-2, with TRBD1 matching 10 bases. Sequenced sample: blood. Here the CDR3 reads CATSDGTGVTGELFF. CDR3 in DNA: TGTGCCACCAGTGACGGGACAGGGGTTACCGGGGAGCTGTTTTTT.